This T cell receptor beta chain was sequenced for a study of beta chain features in type 1 diabetes. The study, taken as a whole, reports: Across patients, naive, central memory and Treg TCRB repertoires exhibited apparently greater similarity than was observed across healthy donors.

This clone was seen repeatedly, ten times or more. The antigen remains undetermined. TCRB transcripts that were expressed got sequenced, as all of the isolated RNA had been reverse transcribed. Sequenced by immunoSEQ multiplex PCR; TCRdb stores in-frame clones only, minus some. The data show hundreds of thousands of clones, 6.5% to 10% seen once. This CDR3 contains 14 residues. The germline gives CDR1 SGHRS, CDR2 YFSETQ. The trim removed 0 bases at V and 5 bases at J, leaving 4 bases unmatched. The gene calls are TRBV5-1 and TRBJ2-7; 8 bases agree with TRBD1. The TCR originated in a woman between 18 and 29 years old in good health. The sample taken for sequencing was central memory CD4+ T cells from blood. In DNA, the CDR3 is TGCGCCAGCAGCTTGGGACAGGGGTTCCACGAGCAGTACTTC. Translated, it gives CASSLGQGFHEQYF.